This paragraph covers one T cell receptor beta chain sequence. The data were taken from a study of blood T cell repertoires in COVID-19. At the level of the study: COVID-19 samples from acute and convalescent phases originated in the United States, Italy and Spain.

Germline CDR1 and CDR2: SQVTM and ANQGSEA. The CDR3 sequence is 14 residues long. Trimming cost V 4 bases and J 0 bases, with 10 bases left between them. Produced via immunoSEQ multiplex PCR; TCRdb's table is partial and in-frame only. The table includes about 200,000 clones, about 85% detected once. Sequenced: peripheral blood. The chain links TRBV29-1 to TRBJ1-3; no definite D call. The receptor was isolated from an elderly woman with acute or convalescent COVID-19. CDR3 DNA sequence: TGCAGCGTTGTACCGAGGTACTCTGGAAACACCATATATTTT. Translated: CSVVPRYSGNTIYF.